A single sample gave rise to the 29 T cell receptor beta chains below, sequenced in a study of beta chain features in type 1 diabetes. Overall study findings and caveats: In every one of the four CD4+ subsets, TCRB CDR3s were moderately but significantly shorter in Type 1 diabetes patients.

Reverse transcribing all isolated RNA meant expressed TCRB transcripts were sequenced. Sequenced by immunoSEQ multiplex PCR; TCRdb stores in-frame clones only, minus some. Of hundreds of thousands of clones listed, about 15% were seen once; the top ten hold around 0.015%. No antigen is known for these receptors. The sample comprised naive CD4+ T cells from blood. The receptors were sampled from a man between 18 and 35 years old with type 1 diabetes.

This clone has only a few counts. This rearrangement joins TRBV28 to TRBJ2-5; 10 bases line up with TRBD1. Germline lookup yields CDR1 MDHEN and CDR2 SYDVKM. The CDR3 spans 17 residues. With V trimmed by 7 bases and J by 5 bases, 16 bases remained unmatched. The CDR3 DNA reads TGTGCCAGCACCCGCCGTTACCGGACAGGGGGTGTCGAGACCCAGTACTTC. This sequence encodes CASTRRYRTGGVETQYF.

This chain uses TRBV11-2 with TRBJ1-2; TRBD1 matches 7 bases. The V segment lost 4 bases and the J segment 8 bases; nucleotides outside the gene matches: 10. Per germline, CDR1 SGHAT and CDR2 FQNNGV. This CDR3 region has 14 residues. The chain's CDR3 is CASSWTGHDGGYTF. The DNA for the CDR3 is TGTGCCAGCAGCTGGACAGGCCATGATGGGGGCTACACCTTC. Full variable domain (missing parts from reference TRBV11-2 and TRBJ1-2): EAGVAQSPRYKIIEKRQSVAFWCNPISGHATLYWYQQILGQGPKLLIQFQNNGVVDDSQLPKDRFSAERLKGVDSTLKIQPAKLEDSAVYLCASSWTGHDGGYTFGSGTRLTVV.

The rearrangement uses TRBV19 and TRBJ2-4, with a tentative D call TRBD1 (6 bases). This CDR3 comprises 17 residues. The V end lost 6 bases, the J end lost 0 bases, and 18 bases lay between the germline ends. In germline, CDR1 is LNHDA, CDR2 SQIVND (reference sequence). The CDR3 sequence is CASRPKGQRLAKNIQYF. CDR3 DNA: TGTGCCAGTAGACCGAAAGGACAGAGACTAGCCAAAAACATTCAGTACTTC.

The rearrangement joins TRBV28 to TRBJ1-2; D remains ambiguous. Trimming removed 3 bases at V and 8 bases at J, with 19 bases between. CDR3 length: 15 amino acids. In germline, CDR1 is MDHEN, CDR2 SYDVKM. CDR3 in amino acids: CASSLGRVSEGGYTF. CDR3 nucleotide sequence: TGTGCCAGCAGTTTGGGAAGGGTCTCGGAGGGCGGCTACACCTTC.

This clone was found a few times. This chain joins TRBV29-1 and TRBJ2-1; 7 bases are a match to TRBD2. Looked up from germline, CDR1 is SQVTM and CDR2 is ANQGSEA. The ends lost 5 bases at V and 1 base at J; junction bases unmatched: 5. The length of the CDR3 is 14 residues. The CDR3 DNA follows: TGCAGCGTTCCTGGGAGGGGATCCTACAATGAGCAGTTCTTC. Translation gives CSVPGRGSYNEQFF.

This chain connects TRBV9 to TRBJ2-1; D gene uncertain. Per germline, CDR1 SGDLS and CDR2 YYNGEE. This CDR3 region has 14 residues. Trimming pared 6 bases from V and 4 bases from J, leaving 14 bases between. The CDR3, as DNA: TGTGCCAGCACCATAGACTCCGGATACAATGAGCAGTTCTTC. Amino acid sequence: CASTIDSGYNEQFF.

The V and J genes are TRBV6-6 and TRBJ1-1, with 7 bases fitting TRBD1. The germline V gene has CDR1 MNHNY and CDR2 SVGAGI (reference sequence). Trimming took 8 bases from V and 1 from J; bases not matched to a gene: 4. This CDR3 is built from 13 residues. In DNA form, the CDR3 reads TGTGCCAGCGTAAACAGGGGGAACACTGAAGCTTTCTTT. The encoded protein is CASVNRGNTEAFF.

The chain has TRBV6-1 and TRBJ2-1, with 10 bases identical to TRBD2. Germline CDR1 reads MNHNS; CDR2 reads SASEGT. V trimming: 2 bases; J trimming: 7 bases; junction bases outside the gene matches: 11. CDR3 length equals 17 residues. The CDR3 nucleotides read TGTGCCAGCAGTGAAACTGCTAGCGGGAGCCGGTGGAATGAGCAGTTCTTC. Encoded protein: CASSETASGSRWNEQFF.

Only a few counts were recorded for this clone. The chain links TRBV28 to TRBJ1-5, with D possibly TRBD1 on 5 matching bases. The V end was cut by 7 bases, the J end by 3 bases, with 19 bases between. Germline-derived CDR1 and CDR2 are MDHEN and SYDVKM. CDR3 length: 16 amino acids. The CDR3 is CASNPPGVPFNQPQHF. The CDR3 coding sequence is TGTGCCAGCAACCCCCCGGGGGTTCCCTTCAATCAGCCCCAGCATTTT.

The CDR3 DNA sequence: TGTGCCAGCAGTTACACCCGACAGGGGGACAATGAGCAGTTCTTC. Translation gives CASSYTRQGDNEQFF. V and J are TRBV6-5 and TRBJ2-1; TRBD1 matches at 9 bases. Germline V gene data show CDR1 as MNHEY and CDR2 as SVGAGI. The length of the CDR3 is 15 residues. The ends lost 2 bases at V and 5 bases at J; junction bases unmatched: 4.

J is TRBJ1-4 and V is TRBV25-1; D possibly corresponds to TRBD1 (5 bases). Germline assignment: CDR1 MGHDK and CDR2 SYGVNS. With 6 bases removed from V and 7 bases from J, the gap between germline ends came to 18 bases. CDR3 length: 15 amino acids. DNA of the CDR3: TGTGCCAGCAGGGGTAGACAGTTAAAGAGTGAAAAACTGTTTTTT. It yields the protein CASRGRQLKSEKLFF.

This clone was found a few times. This rearrangement joins TRBV11-3 to TRBJ2-7; D not resolved. The ends were cut back, 8 bases at V and 3 bases at J, with 17 bases in the middle. Germline V CDR1 and CDR2: SGHNT, YENEEA. The CDR3 consists of 14 residues. The CDR3 sequence: CASRQLTVYYEQYF. CDR3 coding DNA: TGTGCCAGCCGGCAACTTACAGTCTACTACGAGCAGTACTTC.

This clone was seen more than once but under ten times. This chain links TRBV27 with TRBJ2-1; TRBD2 matches 11 bases. J gave up 9 bases and V 5 bases, and 15 bases lay outside the gene matches. CDR1 is MNHEY and CDR2 is SMNVEV in the germline V gene (reference sequence). CDR3 length: 17 residues. The CDR3 protein is CASSPQTSGASGTEQFF. CDR3 DNA: TGTGCCAGCAGTCCGCAGACTAGCGGGGCTTCAGGGACTGAGCAGTTCTTC.

This chain joins TRBV2 and TRBJ1-2, with a tentative D call TRBD1 (6 bases). With 8 bases removed from V and 3 bases from J, the gap between germline ends came to 13 bases. Germline values: CDR1 SNHLY, CDR2 FYNNEI. The CDR3 spans 13 residues. CDR3 DNA sequence: TGTGCCAGCCAGCCGGACAGAGACTATGGCTACACCTTC. It is translated as CASQPDRDYGYTF.

This clone appeared a single time. V is TRBV30 and J is TRBJ1-5, with 7 bases lining up with TRBD1. The CDR3 extends over 14 amino acids. The junction had 5 bases not matched to a gene; V was cut back by 1 base and J by 5 bases. Germline lookup yields CDR1 GTSNPN and CDR2 SVGIG (reference sequence). In nucleotides, the CDR3 is TGTGCCTGGAGTGGGTACAGGGGAGATCAGCCCCAGCATTTT. This encodes CAWSGYRGDQPQHF.

In its sample, this clone was seen a few times. The rearrangement links TRBV5-6 to TRBJ2-7; maybe TRBD1 (6 bases). V lost 4 bases and J lost 3, with 11 bases in between. CDR3 length equals 13 residues. Germline loops: CDR1 SGHDT, CDR2 YYEEEE. The CDR3 loop is CASSHNRVYEQYF. In DNA form, the CDR3 reads TGTGCCAGCAGCCATAACAGGGTCTACGAGCAGTACTTC. Full variable domain (outside the CDR3, taken from reference TRBV5-6 and TRBJ2-7): DAGVTQSPTHLIKTRGQQVTLRCSPKSGHDTVSWYQQALGQGPQFIFQYYEEEERQRGNFPDRFSGHQFPNYSSELNVNALLLGDSALYLCASSHNRVYEQYFGPGTRLTVT.

A few counts support this clone. The rearrangement uses TRBV13 and TRBJ2-7; maybe TRBD2 (5 bases). The length of the CDR3 is 15 residues. Trimming removed 4 bases at V and 3 bases at J, with 16 bases between. Germline V gene sequence: CDR1 PRHDT, CDR2 FYEKMQ (reference sequence). In DNA, the CDR3 is TGTGCCAGCAGCTCCCTTGGCGGGCAAAGCTACGAGCAGTACTTC. Translation: CASSSLGGQSYEQYF.

This clone was observed a handful of times. The rearrangement uses TRBV5-1 and TRBJ2-4; 9 nucleotides line up with TRBD2. The V gene's germline CDR1 is SGHRS and CDR2 YFSETQ. With V trimmed by 5 bases and J by 9 bases, 15 bases remained unmatched. The CDR3 is 16 amino acids. The CDR3 bases are TGCGCCAGCAGAGTAGGACTAGCGACTGCTGGGGGCATTCAGTACTTC. Its translation is CASRVGLATAGGIQYF.

This clone has a handful of counts. The rearrangement links TRBV5-4 to TRBJ2-5; 9 bases agree with TRBD1. Losses at the gene ends were 2 bases for V and 7 bases for J; bases not matched to a gene: 15. The V gene's germline CDR1 is SGHNT and CDR2 YYREEE (reference sequence). CDR3 length equals 17 residues. DNA for the CDR3: TGTGCCAGCAGCTTTGATCCCGGGACAGGGTTTTGGGGGACCCAGTACTTC. Its protein is CASSFDPGTGFWGTQYF.

There are a few counts of this clone. The V and J genes are TRBV7-9 and TRBJ1-1, with TRBD1 matching over 7 bases. Germline CDR1 and CDR2: SEHNR and FQNEAQ (reference sequence). This CDR3 comprises 12 residues. V shed 2 bases, J shed 7 bases, and the junction held 1 base outside the gene matches. The DNA of the CDR3 is TGTGCCAGCAGCTTAAGGGGGCTTGAAGCTTTCTTT. Its protein product is CASSLRGLEAFF.

The sample holds a few counts of this clone. The chain carries TRBV6-5 and TRBJ1-2; D is ambiguous. V dropped 11 bases and J dropped 4 bases, with 20 bases sitting between them. CDR3 length: 14 amino acids. CDR1 and CDR2 from the germline V gene are MNHEY and SVGAGI. CDR3 loop: CAAHSGALGYGYTF. The CDR3 DNA sequence: TGTGCCGCCCATAGTGGAGCTCTCGGCTATGGCTACACCTTC.

This clone came up a few times. The chain has TRBV4-3 and TRBJ1-2; 9 bases line up with TRBD1. The CDR3 has 16 amino acids. Germline V CDR1 and CDR2: LGHNA, YSLEER. With V trimmed by 4 bases and J by 7 bases, 13 bases remained unmatched. CDR3 region: CASSPAPGTGKSGYTF. DNA for the CDR3: TGCGCCAGCAGCCCAGCCCCCGGGACAGGGAAGAGTGGCTACACCTTC.

The chain joins TRBV12-5 to TRBJ2-1; possibly TRBD2 for D (6 bases). V gave up 3 bases and J gave up 5 bases, with 11 bases separating them. Looked up from germline, CDR1 is LGHNT and CDR2 is FRNRAP. The CDR3 totals 14 residues. The CDR3 protein is CASGFWGLDNEQFF. The CDR3 DNA is TGTGCTAGTGGTTTTTGGGGACTCGACAATGAGCAGTTCTTC.

This clone has a handful of counts. The V gene is TRBV9, the J gene TRBJ2-1, with 9 bases that match TRBD2. CDR3 size: 16 residues. CDR1 and CDR2 from the germline V gene are SGDLS and YYNGEE. Trimming cost V 0 bases and J 8 bases; bases outside gene matches: 9. This CDR3 reads CASSVDSSGVIDEQFF. DNA for the CDR3: TGTGCCAGCAGCGTAGATTCTAGCGGGGTTATCGATGAGCAGTTCTTC. Full variable domain (rest looked up from reference TRBV9 and TRBJ2-1): DSGVTQTPKHLITATGQRVTLRCSPRSGDLSVYWYQQSLDQGLQFLIQYYNGEERAKGNILERFSAQQFPDLHSELNLSSLELGDSALYFCASSVDSSGVIDEQFFGPGTRLTVL.

The table lists this clone with a few counts. The chain recombines TRBV5-1 with TRBJ1-1; 8 nucleotides match TRBD1. This CDR3 contains 15 residues. After removal of 0 bases from V and 0 bases from J, the junction contained 1 base not matched to a gene. The V gene's germline CDR1 is SGHRS and CDR2 YFSETQ. CDR3 residues: CASSLGDRLNTEAFF. The CDR3 DNA sequence: TGCGCCAGCAGCTTGGGGGACAGGTTGAACACTGAAGCTTTCTTT.

The chain carries TRBV5-6 and TRBJ2-3; no clear D. Germline CDR1 is SGHDT and CDR2 is YYEEEE. CDR3 length equals 12 residues. Trimming took off 0 bases at V and 10 bases at J, with 9 bases between the two ends. The CDR3 sequence is CASSLATQAQYF. CDR3 sequence (DNA): TGTGCCAGCAGCTTGGCCACTCAAGCGCAGTATTTT.

This clone was observed once. The chain joins TRBV5-1 to TRBJ2-3, with TRBD2 matching 9 bases. The CDR3 totals 16 residues. Trimming took 1 base from V and 6 from J; bases not matched to a gene: 9. The V gene's germline CDR1 is SGHRS and CDR2 YFSETQ. The CDR3 bases are TGCGCCAGCAGCTTGTTGGCTAGCGGGGAGGCGGATACGCAGTATTTT. Translating gives CASSLLASGEADTQYF.

The chain carries TRBV6-5 and TRBJ2-1, with 11 bases lining up with TRBD2. The CDR3 has 15 residues. Germline trimming cut 4 bases from V and 9 bases from J; bases unmatched to any gene: 8. The germline gives CDR1 MNHEY, CDR2 SVGAGI. The CDR3 reads CASSSTLAGGGEQFF. CDR3 sequence (DNA): TGTGCCAGCAGTTCCACATTAGCGGGGGGGGGTGAGCAGTTCTTC.

The V and J genes are TRBV5-4 and TRBJ2-1, with 11 bases that match TRBD1. The germline gives CDR1 SGHNT, CDR2 YYREEE (reference sequence). J was trimmed by 6 bases and V by 0 bases; bases with no gene match: 5. The length of the CDR3 is 16 residues. This CDR3 reads CASSLVGQGVGNEQFF. The DNA of the CDR3 is TGTGCCAGCAGCTTGGTGGGACAGGGGGTAGGCAATGAGCAGTTCTTC.